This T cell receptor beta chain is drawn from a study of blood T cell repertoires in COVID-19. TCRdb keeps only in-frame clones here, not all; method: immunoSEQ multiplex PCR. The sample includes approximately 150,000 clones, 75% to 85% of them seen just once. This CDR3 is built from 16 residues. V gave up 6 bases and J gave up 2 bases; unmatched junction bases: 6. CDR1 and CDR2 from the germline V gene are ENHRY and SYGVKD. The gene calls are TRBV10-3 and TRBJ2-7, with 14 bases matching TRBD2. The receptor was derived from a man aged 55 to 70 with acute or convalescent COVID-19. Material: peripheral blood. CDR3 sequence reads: CAISGLAGGKPYEQYF. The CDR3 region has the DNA TGTGCCATCAGCGGACTAGCGGGAGGCAAACCCTACGAGCAGTACTTC.